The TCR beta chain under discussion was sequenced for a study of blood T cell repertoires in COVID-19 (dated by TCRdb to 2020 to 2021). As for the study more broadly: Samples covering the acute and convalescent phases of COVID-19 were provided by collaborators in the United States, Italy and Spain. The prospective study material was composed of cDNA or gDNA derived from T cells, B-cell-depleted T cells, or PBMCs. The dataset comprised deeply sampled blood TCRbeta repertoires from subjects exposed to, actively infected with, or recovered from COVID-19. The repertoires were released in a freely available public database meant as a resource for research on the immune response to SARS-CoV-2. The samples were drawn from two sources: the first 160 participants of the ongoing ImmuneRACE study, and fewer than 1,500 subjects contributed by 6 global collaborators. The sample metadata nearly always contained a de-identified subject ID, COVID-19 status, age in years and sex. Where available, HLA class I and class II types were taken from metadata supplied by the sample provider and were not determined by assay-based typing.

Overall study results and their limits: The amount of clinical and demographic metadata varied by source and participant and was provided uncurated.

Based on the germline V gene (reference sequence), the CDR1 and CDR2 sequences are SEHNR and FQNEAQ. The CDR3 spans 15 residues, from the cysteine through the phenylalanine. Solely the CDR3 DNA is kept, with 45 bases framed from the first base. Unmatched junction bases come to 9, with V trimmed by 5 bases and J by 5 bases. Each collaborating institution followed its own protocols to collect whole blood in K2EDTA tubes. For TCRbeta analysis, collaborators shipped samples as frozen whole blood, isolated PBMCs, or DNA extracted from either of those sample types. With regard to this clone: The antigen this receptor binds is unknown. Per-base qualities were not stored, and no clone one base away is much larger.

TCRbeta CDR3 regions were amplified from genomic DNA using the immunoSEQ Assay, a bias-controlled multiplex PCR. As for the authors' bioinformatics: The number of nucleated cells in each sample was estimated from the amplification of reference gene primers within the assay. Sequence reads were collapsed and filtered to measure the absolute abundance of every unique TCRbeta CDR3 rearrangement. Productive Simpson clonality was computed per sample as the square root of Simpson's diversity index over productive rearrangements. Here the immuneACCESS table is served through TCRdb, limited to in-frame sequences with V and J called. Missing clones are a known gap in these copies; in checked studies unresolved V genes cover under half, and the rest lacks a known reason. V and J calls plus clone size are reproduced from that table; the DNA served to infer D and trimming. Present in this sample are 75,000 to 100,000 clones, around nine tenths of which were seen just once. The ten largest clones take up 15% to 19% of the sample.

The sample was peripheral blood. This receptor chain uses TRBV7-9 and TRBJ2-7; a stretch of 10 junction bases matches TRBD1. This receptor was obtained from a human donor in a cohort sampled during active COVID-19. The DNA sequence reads TGTGCCAGCAGCGGATACCGGGACAGGGGCCACGAGCAGTACTTC. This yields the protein CASSGYRDRGHEQYF.